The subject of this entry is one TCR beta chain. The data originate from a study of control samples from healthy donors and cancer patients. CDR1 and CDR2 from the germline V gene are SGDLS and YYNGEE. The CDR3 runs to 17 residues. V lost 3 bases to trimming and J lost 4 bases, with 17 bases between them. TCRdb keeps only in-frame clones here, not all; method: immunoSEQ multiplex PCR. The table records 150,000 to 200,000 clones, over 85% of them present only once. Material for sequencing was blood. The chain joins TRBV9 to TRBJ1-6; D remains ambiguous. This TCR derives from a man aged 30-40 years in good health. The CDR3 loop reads CASSGGPGLLYNSPLHF. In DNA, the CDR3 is TGTGCCAGCAGCGGCGGACCTGGGCTCCTATATAATTCACCCCTCCACTTT.